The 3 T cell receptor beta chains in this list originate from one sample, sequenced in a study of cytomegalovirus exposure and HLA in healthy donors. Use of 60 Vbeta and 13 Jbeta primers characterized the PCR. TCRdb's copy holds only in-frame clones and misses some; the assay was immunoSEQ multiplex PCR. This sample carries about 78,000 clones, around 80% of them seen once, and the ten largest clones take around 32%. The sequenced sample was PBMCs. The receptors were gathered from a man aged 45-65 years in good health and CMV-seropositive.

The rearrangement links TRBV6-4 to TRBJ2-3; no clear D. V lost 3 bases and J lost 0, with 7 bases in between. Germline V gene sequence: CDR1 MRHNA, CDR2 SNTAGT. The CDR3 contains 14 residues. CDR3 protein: CASSEALSTDTQYF. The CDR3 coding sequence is TGTGCCAGCAGTGAAGCACTTAGCACAGATACGCAGTATTTT.

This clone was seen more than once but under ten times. Here the CDR3 reads CAWSVVSGRVEQFF. Here the CDR3 DNA reads TGTGCCTGGAGTGTAGTTAGCGGGAGGGTTGAGCAGTTCTTC. The gene calls are TRBV30 and TRBJ2-1; 11 bases agree with TRBD2. With 0 bases clipped from V and 9 bases from J, the junction kept 4 bases outside the gene matches. The germline V gene encodes CDR1 GTSNPN and CDR2 SVGIG (reference sequence). This CDR3 has 14 residues.

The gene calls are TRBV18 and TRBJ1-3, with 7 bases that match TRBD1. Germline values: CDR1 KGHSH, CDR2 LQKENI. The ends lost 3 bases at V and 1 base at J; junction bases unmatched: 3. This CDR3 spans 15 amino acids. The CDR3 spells CASSPSQGSGNTIYF. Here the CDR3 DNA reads TGTGCCAGCTCACCCTCACAGGGGTCTGGAAACACCATATATTTT.